This T cell receptor beta chain was recorded in a study of cytomegalovirus exposure and HLA in healthy donors. General study results and limits: For presence/absence analyses, sequencing depth was assumed to be roughly uniform across donors. Cytomegalovirus status was reportedly diagnosed by the classifier with high specificity and sensitivity. A list of about 180 TCR beta chains associated with cytomegalovirus was given. In terms of immune exposure information, only CMV serostatus was available.

PCR primers comprised 60 Vbeta and 13 Jbeta primers. The protocol was immunoSEQ multiplex PCR, while the TCRdb copy is restricted to in-frame clones and leaves out a portion. Among some 120,000 clones listed, approximately 80% were seen once. In regard to this clone: The antigen remains undetermined.

The CDR3 runs to 13 residues. The V segment lost 5 bases and the J segment 5 bases; nucleotides outside the gene matches: 4. The germline V gene has CDR1 SEHNR and CDR2 FQNEAQ (reference sequence). This clonotype was obtained from a woman younger than 35 in good health and CMV-seronegative. Specimen: PBMCs. The chain couples TRBV7-9 to TRBJ2-7; TRBD1 matches 9 bases. This chain's CDR3 is CASSRTGAHEQYF. CDR3 nucleotide sequence: TGTGCCAGCAGCCGGACAGGGGCTCACGAGCAGTACTTC.